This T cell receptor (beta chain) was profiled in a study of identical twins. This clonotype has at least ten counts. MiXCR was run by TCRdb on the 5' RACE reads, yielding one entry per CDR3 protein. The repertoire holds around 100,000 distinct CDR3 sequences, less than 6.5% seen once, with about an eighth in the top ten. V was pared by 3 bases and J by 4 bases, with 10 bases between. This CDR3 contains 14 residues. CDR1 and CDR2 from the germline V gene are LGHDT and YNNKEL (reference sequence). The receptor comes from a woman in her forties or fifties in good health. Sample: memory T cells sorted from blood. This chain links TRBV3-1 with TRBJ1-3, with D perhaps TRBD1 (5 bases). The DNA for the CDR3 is TGTGCCAGCAGCCATCGACAGTCCGGAAACACCATATATTTT. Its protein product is CASSHRQSGNTIYF.